Below are 2 T cell receptor beta chains sequenced from a single sample in a study of T cells in Graves' hyperthyroidism and ophthalmopathy. Amplification of TCR beta CDR3 regions was performed using RNA transcripts as template. The HTBI set primed first-round TCR CDR3 RT-PCR. TCRdb analysed the multiplex PCR reads with MiXCR anew, one entry per CDR3 protein. The data hold roughly 180,000 distinct CDR3 sequences, with over 8% observed a single time. Sequenced: blood. These receptors originate from a woman between 18 and 30 years old with Graves' hyperthyroidism that later progressed to Graves' ophthalmopathy.

This clonotype has ten or more counts. V is TRBV7-9 and J is TRBJ2-7; 7 positions agree with TRBD1. Germline loops: CDR1 SEHNR, CDR2 FQNEAQ (reference sequence). The CDR3 has 14 amino acids. The V gene end was trimmed by 5 bases and the J gene end by 2 bases; junction bases not matched to a gene: 6. The CDR3 loop is CASSLTGTAYEQYF. The CDR3 bases are TGTGCCAGCAGCCTGACCGGGACAGCCTACGAGCAGTACTTC.

V usage is TRBV4-1 and J usage is TRBJ2-7; TRBD1 might be the D (6 bases). Trimming took 0 bases from V and 5 from J, leaving 8 bases between them. Germline loops: CDR1 MGHRA, CDR2 YSYEKL. The CDR3 contains 13 residues. As DNA, the CDR3 is TGCGCCAGCAGCCAAGATGGGGACAACGAGCAGTACTTC. Its translation: CASSQDGDNEQYF.